This T cell receptor (beta chain) was obtained from a study of CD8+CD57+ T cells in acquired aplastic anemia. This clonotype was detected only a few times. Possible read error: a much larger clone is one base away. Genomic DNA, serving as template, underwent TCR beta VDJ and CDR3 profiling. TCRdb reprocessed the reads with MiXCR, giving one entry per CDR3 protein. The sample has roughly 130,000 distinct CDR3 sequences, 48% seen once. The clonotype comes from a human donor in good health, serving as a control. The sample taken for sequencing was sorted CD4+, CD8+, or CD8+CD57+ T cells (not recorded which) from PBMCs.

CDR3 nucleotides: TGCAGTGCTAGTCCCCCCTATAACCATGGCTACACCTTC. Translated: CSASPPYNHGYTF. This rearrangement joins TRBV20-1 to TRBJ1-2, with D unclear. Germline V lookup: CDR1 DFQATT, CDR2 SNEGSKA (reference sequence). This CDR3 has 13 amino acids.